What follows are 26 T cell receptor beta chains derived from one specimen sequenced in a study of blood T cell repertoires in COVID-19. Some clones are missing from TCRdb's copy, which holds only in-frame ones; the method was immunoSEQ multiplex PCR. In the table there are about 170,000 clones, more than 75% of which are singletons. Sequencing input: peripheral blood. These receptors were obtained from a man between 18 and 35 years old with COVID-19, enrolled during active disease.

This rearrangement joins TRBV27 to TRBJ1-6; 7 bases agree with TRBD1. Germline-derived CDR1 and CDR2 are MNHEY and SMNVEV (reference sequence). J lost 6 bases, V lost 1 base, and 0 bases had no gene match. The CDR3 spans 14 residues. The CDR3: CASSLYRGNSPLHF. The CDR3 DNA reads as TGTGCCAGCAGTTTATACAGGGGTAATTCACCCCTCCACTTT.

V usage is TRBV5-6 and J usage is TRBJ1-1, with D perhaps matching TRBD1 (5 bases). V lost 3 bases and J lost 1, with 13 bases in between. The length of the CDR3 is 15 residues. Per germline, CDR1 SGHDT and CDR2 YYEEEE. The CDR3 protein is CASSSQGSWNTEAFF. The CDR3, as DNA: TGTGCCAGCAGCTCTCAGGGTTCTTGGAACACTGAAGCTTTCTTT.

The chain uses TRBV24-1 and TRBJ2-3; weak D call: TRBD2 (5 bases). V lost 7 bases and J lost 0, with 13 bases in between. CDR1 KGHDR and CDR2 SFDVKD come from the germline V gene. CDR3 length: 15 amino acids. The CDR3 coding sequence is TGTGCCACCAGCCCGGGGAAAACTAGCACAGATACGCAGTATTTT. As protein: CATSPGKTSTDTQYF.

In DNA form, the CDR3 reads TGTGCCGGCGGGGCCCACCGGGCCTCGGGGCAGCCCCAGCATTTT. It translates to CAGGAHRASGQPQHF. This rearrangement joins TRBV28 to TRBJ1-5; weak D call: TRBD1 (5 bases). The germline gives CDR1 MDHEN, CDR2 SYDVKM. The CDR3 has 15 residues. Trimming removed 11 bases at V and 7 bases at J, with 24 bases between.

J is TRBJ1-5 and V is TRBV6-2 or TRBV6-3; perhaps TRBD1 as D (6 bases). This CDR3 is built from 13 residues. V was clipped by 2 bases and J by 6 bases, with 8 bases between them. Per germline, CDR1 MNHEY and CDR2 SVGEGT. This CDR3 reads CASSYGGAQPQHF. The CDR3 DNA follows: TGTGCCAGCAGTTACGGGGGCGCTCAGCCCCAGCATTTT.

The chain carries TRBV7-9 and TRBJ2-1; 8 nucleotides agree with TRBD1. The V gene's germline CDR1 is SEHNR and CDR2 FQNEAQ (reference sequence). CDR3 size: 15 residues. With V trimmed by 1 base and J by 5 bases, 4 bases remained unmatched. For the CDR3, the DNA is TGTGCCAGCAGCTTAGACCGGACAGGGCACAATGAGCAGTTCTTC. It codes for CASSLDRTGHNEQFF.

The chain uses TRBV6-6 and TRBJ2-7; D possibly corresponds to TRBD2 (6 bases). The V gene lost 4 bases and the J gene lost 4 bases, with 14 bases spanning the gap. There are 14 residues in the CDR3. CDR1 is MNHNY, CDR2 SVGAGI, per germline (reference sequence). The CDR3 spells CASSSRGRWYEQYF. The CDR3 DNA follows: TGTGCCAGCAGTTCTCGGGGGAGGTGGTACGAGCAGTACTTC.

This chain joins TRBV7-9 and TRBJ1-1; no clear D. The V gene lost 2 bases and the J gene lost 1 base, with 8 bases spanning the gap. There are 14 residues in the CDR3. From germline, CDR1 is SEHNR and CDR2 FQNEAQ (reference sequence). CDR3 sequence: CASSLHQANTEAFF. The CDR3 nucleotides read TGTGCCAGCAGCTTACACCAGGCGAACACTGAAGCTTTCTTT.

The chain joins TRBV5-1 to TRBJ1-2; 7 nucleotides agree with TRBD1. Losses at the gene ends were 4 bases for V and 7 bases for J; bases not matched to a gene: 10. CDR3 length: 14 amino acids. The germline V gene encodes CDR1 SGHRS and CDR2 YFSETQ. The CDR3 sequence: CASSLDPGGGGYTF. In DNA, the CDR3 is TGCGCCAGCAGCCTTGACCCAGGGGGTGGTGGCTACACCTTC.

This clone was picked up a small number of times. The rearrangement links TRBV12-3 or TRBV12-4 to TRBJ2-1; D is unresolved. This CDR3 spans 13 amino acids. V lost 1 base to trimming and J lost 6 bases, with 7 bases between them. The CDR3 sequence: CASSLGAFNEQFF. The CDR3 DNA reads as TGTGCCAGCAGTTTAGGAGCGTTCAATGAGCAGTTCTTC.

The V and J genes are TRBV15 and TRBJ2-5; possibly TRBD1 for D (6 bases). V lost 5 bases and J 1 base, leaving 11 bases between the germline ends. The CDR3 sequence is 14 residues long. Germline V gene sequence: CDR1 LNHNV, CDR2 YYDKDF (reference sequence). For the CDR3, the DNA is TGTGCCACCAGCGAACAGGGAACCCAAGAGACCCAGTACTTC. Protein sequence: CATSEQGTQETQYF.

This rearrangement joins TRBV30 to TRBJ1-2; possible D gene TRBD1, 6 bases. Germline values: CDR1 GTSNPN, CDR2 SVGIG (reference sequence). The CDR3 has 16 amino acids. V was clipped by 2 bases and J by 1 base, with 17 bases between them. The CDR3 DNA reads TGTGCCTGGAGTCTACGGGGACACGAAGTTAACTATGGCTACACCTTC. It specifies CAWSLRGHEVNYGYTF.

The chain has TRBV25-1 and TRBJ2-2, with 8 bases that match TRBD1. The CDR3 is made up of 14 amino acids. Germline-derived CDR1 and CDR2 are MGHDK and SYGVNS. The trim removed 8 bases at V and 0 bases at J, leaving 2 bases unmatched. CDR3 in DNA: TGTGCCAGCCGGGACAGGTCGAACACCGGGGAGCTGTTTTTT. It codes for CASRDRSNTGELFF.

The chain links TRBV5-1 to TRBJ1-1; D is possibly TRBD1 (6 bases). The CDR3 extends over 14 amino acids. The V gene's germline CDR1 is SGHRS and CDR2 YFSETQ. With 4 bases removed from V and 3 bases from J, the gap between germline ends came to 13 bases. CDR3 bases: TGCGCCAGCAGCCCCCGCCCAGGGGACACTGAAGCTTTCTTT. Protein: CASSPRPGDTEAFF.

V usage is TRBV7-2 and J usage is TRBJ1-2; TRBD1 matches 12 bases. The germline V gene has CDR1 SGHTA and CDR2 FQGNSA. The CDR3 has 16 amino acids. With V trimmed by 3 bases and J by 4 bases, 6 bases remained unmatched. DNA of the CDR3: TGTGCCAGCAGCTTTGAGGGGACAGGGGGCGGCTATGGCTACACCTTC. Translation gives CASSFEGTGGGYGYTF.

This chain links TRBV10-3 with TRBJ2-5; 8 bases align to TRBD1. The CDR3 has 14 residues. Trimming took 3 bases from V and 5 from J; bases not matched to a gene: 5. The germline V gene encodes CDR1 ENHRY and CDR2 SYGVKD. In DNA form, the CDR3 reads TGTGCCATCAGTGACAGGGGGCAAGTGGAGACCCAGTACTTC. It is translated as CAISDRGQVETQYF.

The rearrangement links TRBV9 to TRBJ2-7; perhaps TRBD2 as D (6 bases). The CDR3 totals 15 residues. CDR1 and CDR2 from the germline V gene are SGDLS and YYNGEE. Deletions cut 4 bases from V and 3 bases from J, with 17 bases between. This CDR3 reads CASSTGGGAIYEQYF. CDR3 coding DNA: TGTGCCAGCAGCACCGGAGGAGGGGCTATCTACGAGCAGTACTTC. The complete variable domain, with remaining parts taken from reference TRBV9 and TRBJ2-7, reads DSGVTQTPKHLITATGQRVTLRCSPRSGDLSVYWYQQSLDQGLQFLIQYYNGEERAKGNILERFSAQQFPDLHSELNLSSLELGDSALYFCASSTGGGAIYEQYFGPGTRLTVT.

The chain employs TRBV27 and TRBJ2-1, with 8 bases matching TRBD1. The CDR3 runs to 18 residues. Trimming took 5 bases from V and 0 from J; bases not matched to a gene: 12. CDR1 and CDR2 (germline): MNHEY, SMNVEV (reference sequence). The DNA for the CDR3 is TGTGCCAGCAGTCCCCCGTGGACAGGGCCTAGCTCCTACAATGAGCAGTTCTTC. It yields the protein CASSPPWTGPSSYNEQFF.

The genes are TRBV24-1 and TRBJ2-2, with D possibly matching TRBD1 (5 bases). The germline V and J ends were trimmed by 4 bases and 8 bases, with 16 bases remaining between them. This CDR3 contains 15 residues. The V gene's germline CDR1 is KGHDR and CDR2 SFDVKD. The CDR3 DNA reads as TGTGCCACCAGTGACCCCGGCGTGGGGCCGGGGGAGCTGTTTTTT. It encodes CATSDPGVGPGELFF.

This sequence joins TRBV6-5 and TRBJ1-6, with TRBD1 matching 7 bases. J gave up 5 bases and V 6 bases, and 4 bases lay outside the gene matches. The CDR3 length is 14 residues. Germline values: CDR1 MNHEY, CDR2 SVGAGI. CDR3 loop: CASSTGTDNSPLHF. The DNA for the CDR3 is TGTGCCAGCAGCACCGGGACAGATAATTCACCCCTCCACTTT.

The chain links TRBV9 to TRBJ2-1; 7 bases map to TRBD1. The V gene's germline CDR1 is SGDLS and CDR2 YYNGEE. J lost 2 bases, V lost 0 bases, and 5 bases had no gene match. The CDR3 is made up of 16 amino acids. CDR3 coding DNA: TGTGCCAGCAGCGTAGAACCGGGACAGCCCTACAATGAGCAGTTCTTC. This gives the protein CASSVEPGQPYNEQFF.

V gene TRBV9 combines with J gene TRBJ2-1; 11 bases align to TRBD2. V lost 3 bases and J lost 9; bases outside the gene matches: 14. This CDR3 region has 17 residues. Germline CDR1 and CDR2: SGDLS and YYNGEE. The CDR3 nucleotides read TGTGCCAGCAGCGCGCCCCCGACTAGCGGGATAGATAGTGAGCAGTTCTTC. Protein product: CASSAPPTSGIDSEQFF.

The DNA of the CDR3 is TGCGCCAGCAGTCGGGAGCTAGCGGGTGAGTACGAGCAGTACTTC. Its translation is CASSRELAGEYEQYF. The V and J genes are TRBV23-1 and TRBJ2-7, with TRBD2 matching 8 bases. TRBV23-1 belongs to the ORF category, with a function that is uncertain. The CDR3 contains 15 residues. The trim removed 4 bases at V and 4 bases at J, leaving 9 bases unmatched.

The chain uses TRBV30 and TRBJ2-7; 10 positions match TRBD2. This CDR3 is 13 amino acids long. The germline V gene has CDR1 GTSNPN and CDR2 SVGIG (reference sequence). J gave up 4 bases and V 3 bases, and 3 bases lay outside the gene matches. This CDR3 is CAWSPTSGYEQYF. For the CDR3, the DNA is TGTGCCTGGAGCCCGACTAGCGGGTACGAGCAGTACTTC. The complete variable domain, with remaining parts taken from reference TRBV30 and TRBJ2-7, reads SQTIHQWPATLVQPVGSPLSLECTVEGTSNPNLYWYRQAAGRGLQLLFYSVGIGQISSEVPQNLSASRPQDRQFILSSKKLLLSDSGFYLCAWSPTSGYEQYFGPGTRLTVT.

The chain joins TRBV19 to TRBJ1-1, with D unclear. Trimming took 2 bases from V and 2 from J, leaving 6 bases between them. Germline lookup yields CDR1 LNHDA and CDR2 SQIVND (reference sequence). The CDR3 has 13 residues. The CDR3 DNA follows: TGTGCCAGTAGTATAAGTAGCAACACTGAAGCTTTCTTT. Protein product: CASSISSNTEAFF.

The chain recombines TRBV5-5 with TRBJ2-1, with D possibly being TRBD2 (5 bases). V was cut by 3 bases and J by 9 bases, with 7 bases left in between. The CDR3 extends over 11 amino acids. Germline-derived CDR1 and CDR2 are SGHKS and YYEKEE (reference sequence). The CDR3 DNA follows: TGTGCCAGCAGCTCGAGCGGTGAGCAGTTCTTC. Translating gives CASSSSGEQFF.